This TCR beta chain comes out of a study of T cells after posttransplantation cyclophosphamide. Comments on this clone: Its antigen is still unknown.

The V segment lost 7 bases and the J segment 6 bases; nucleotides outside the gene matches: 6. Germline CDR1 LNHDA, CDR2 SQIVND (reference sequence). The CDR3 totals 14 residues. A marrow graft followed busulfan-fludarabine conditioning, with cyclophosphamide on days +3 and +4. Study-level points and caveats: Donor-recipient repertoire similarity was low at 1-2 months, rising over year one. Recipient CMV seropositivity and CMV reactivation strongly tracked TRB clonality. Skin or GI-infiltrating T cells shared few TRB sequences with blood.

Method: immunoSEQ multiplex PCR; TCRdb's copy keeps in-frame clones and lacks some. The sample lists about 7,800 clones; about nine tenths were seen once. The starting material was CD4+ T cells sorted from blood, obtained 1404 days after allogeneic stem cell transplant with posttransplant cyclophosphamide. This chain joins TRBV19 and TRBJ2-3; TRBD2 agrees at 11 bases. The TCR was taken from a female patient in her fifties who received an allogeneic stem cell transplant from a related donor, was CMV-positive, and had no GVHD. These T cells may partly come from the graft donor. CDR3 protein: CASKLAGEGDTQYF. DNA of the CDR3: TGTGCCAGTAAACTAGCGGGAGAGGGGGATACGCAGTATTTT.